This TCR beta chain was observed in a study of identical twins. The V and J ends lost 2 bases and 2 bases respectively, with 17 bases between them. Germline loops: CDR1 DFQATT, CDR2 SNEGSKA (reference sequence). The length of the CDR3 is 16 residues. Study results and limitations: Within cord blood, abundant beta clonotypes carried fewer insertions, but memory repertoires showed no such trend.

TCRdb reprocessed the 5' RACE reads with MiXCR, giving one entry per CDR3 protein. The data hold about 690,000 distinct CDR3 sequences, with 21% observed a single time. Concerning this clonotype: The antigen is unknown.

This sample also belongs to another study, concerning T cells expressing NK-cell markers. From that study: Sequencing covered eight donors, seven HCMV-seropositive and one seronegative. Restricting sorting to alpha-beta TCR T cells was achieved in several experiments by an anti-gamma-delta TCR antibody. Several donors' CD3+CD56-NKG2C+ cells were dominated by the same clonotypes.

J is TRBJ2-3 and V is TRBV20-1; the D gene could be TRBD1 or TRBD2 (5 bases each). This TCR came from a woman younger than 30 in good health. Sequenced sample: PBMCs. The CDR3, as DNA: TGCAGTGCTAGACCCCTCGGGGCTCCCTCCACAGATACGCAGTATTTT. Translating it yields CSARPLGAPSTDTQYF.